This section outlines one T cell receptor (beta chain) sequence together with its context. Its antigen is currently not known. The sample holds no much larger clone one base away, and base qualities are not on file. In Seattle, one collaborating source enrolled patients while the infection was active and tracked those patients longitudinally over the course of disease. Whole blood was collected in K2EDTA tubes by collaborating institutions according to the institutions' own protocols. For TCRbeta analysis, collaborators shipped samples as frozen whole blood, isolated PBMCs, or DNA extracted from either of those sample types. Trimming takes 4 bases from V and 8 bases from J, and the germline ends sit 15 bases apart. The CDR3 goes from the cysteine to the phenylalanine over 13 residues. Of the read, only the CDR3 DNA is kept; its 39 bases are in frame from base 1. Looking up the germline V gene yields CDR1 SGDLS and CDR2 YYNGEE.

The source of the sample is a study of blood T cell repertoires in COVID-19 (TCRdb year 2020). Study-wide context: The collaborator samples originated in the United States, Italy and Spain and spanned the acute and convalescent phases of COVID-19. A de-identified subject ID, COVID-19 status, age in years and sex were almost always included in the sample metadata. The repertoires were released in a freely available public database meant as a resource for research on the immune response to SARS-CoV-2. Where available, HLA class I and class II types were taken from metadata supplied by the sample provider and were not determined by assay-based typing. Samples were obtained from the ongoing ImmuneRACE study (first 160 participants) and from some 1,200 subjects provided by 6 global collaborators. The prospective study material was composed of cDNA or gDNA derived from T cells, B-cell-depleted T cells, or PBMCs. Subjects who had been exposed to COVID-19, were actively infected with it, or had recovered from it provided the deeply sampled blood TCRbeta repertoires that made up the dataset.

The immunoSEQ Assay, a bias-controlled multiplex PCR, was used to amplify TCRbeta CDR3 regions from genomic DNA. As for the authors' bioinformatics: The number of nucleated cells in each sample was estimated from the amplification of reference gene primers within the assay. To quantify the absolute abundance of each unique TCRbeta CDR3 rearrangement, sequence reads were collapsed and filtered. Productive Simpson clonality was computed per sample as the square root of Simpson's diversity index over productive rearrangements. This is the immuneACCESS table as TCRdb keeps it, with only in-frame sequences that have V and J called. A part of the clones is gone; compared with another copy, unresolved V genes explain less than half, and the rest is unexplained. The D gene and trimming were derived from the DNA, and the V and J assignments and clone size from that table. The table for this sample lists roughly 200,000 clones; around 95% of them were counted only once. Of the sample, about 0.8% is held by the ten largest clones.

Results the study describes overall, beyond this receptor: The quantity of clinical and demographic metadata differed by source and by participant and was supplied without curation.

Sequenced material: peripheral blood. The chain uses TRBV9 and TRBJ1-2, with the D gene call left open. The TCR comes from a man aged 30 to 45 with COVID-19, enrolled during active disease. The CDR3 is CASSLQTGGGYTF. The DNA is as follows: TGTGCCAGCAGCCTGCAGACGGGTGGCGGCTACACCTTC. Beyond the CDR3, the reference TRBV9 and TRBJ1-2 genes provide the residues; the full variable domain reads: DSGVTQTPKHLITATGQRVTLRCSPRSGDLSVYWYQQSLDQGLQFLIQYYNGEERAKGNILERFSAQQFPDLHSELNLSSLELGDSALYFCASSLQTGGGYTFGSGTRLTVV.